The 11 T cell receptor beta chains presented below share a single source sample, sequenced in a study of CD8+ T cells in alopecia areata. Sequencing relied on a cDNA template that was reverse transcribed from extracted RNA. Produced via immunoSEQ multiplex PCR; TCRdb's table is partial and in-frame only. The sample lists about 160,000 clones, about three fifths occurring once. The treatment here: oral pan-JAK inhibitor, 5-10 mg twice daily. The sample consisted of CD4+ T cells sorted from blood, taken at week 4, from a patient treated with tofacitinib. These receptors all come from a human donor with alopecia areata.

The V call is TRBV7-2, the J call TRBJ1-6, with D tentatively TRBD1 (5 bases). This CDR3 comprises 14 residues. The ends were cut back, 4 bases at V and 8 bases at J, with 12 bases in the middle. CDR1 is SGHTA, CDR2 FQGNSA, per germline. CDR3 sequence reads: CASSSQGVDSPLHF. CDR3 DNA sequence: TGTGCCAGCAGCTCGCAGGGTGTGGATTCACCCCTCCACTTT. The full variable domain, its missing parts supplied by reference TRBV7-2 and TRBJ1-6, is GAGVSQSPSNKVTEKGKDVELRCDPISGHTALYWYRQSLGQGLEFLIYFQGNSAPDKSGLPSDRFSAERTGGSVSTLTIQRTQQEDSAVYLCASSSQGVDSPLHFGNGTRLTVT.

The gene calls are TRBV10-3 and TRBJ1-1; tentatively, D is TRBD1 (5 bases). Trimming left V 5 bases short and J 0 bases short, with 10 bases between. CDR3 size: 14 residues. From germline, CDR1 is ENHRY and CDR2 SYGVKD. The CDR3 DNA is TGTGCCATCAGTTCTGGACAAATGAACACTGAAGCTTTCTTT. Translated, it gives CAISSGQMNTEAFF.

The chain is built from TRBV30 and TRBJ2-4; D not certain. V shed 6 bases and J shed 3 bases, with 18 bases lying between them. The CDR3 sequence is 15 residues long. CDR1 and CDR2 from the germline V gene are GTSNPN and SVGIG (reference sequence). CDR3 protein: CACFSVFKGKNIQYF. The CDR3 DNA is TGTGCCTGCTTTAGTGTTTTCAAGGGCAAAAACATTCAGTACTTC.

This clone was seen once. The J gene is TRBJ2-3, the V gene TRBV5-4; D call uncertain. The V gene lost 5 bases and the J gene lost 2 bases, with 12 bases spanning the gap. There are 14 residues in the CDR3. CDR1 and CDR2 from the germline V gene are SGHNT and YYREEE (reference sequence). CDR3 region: CASSVATHTDTQYF. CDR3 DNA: TGTGCCAGCAGTGTCGCGACTCACACAGATACGCAGTATTTT.

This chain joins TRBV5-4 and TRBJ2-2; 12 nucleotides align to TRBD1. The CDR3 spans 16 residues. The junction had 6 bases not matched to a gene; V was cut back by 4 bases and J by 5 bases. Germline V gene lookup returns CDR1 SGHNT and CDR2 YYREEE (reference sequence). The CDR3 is CASSPRDRGRTGELFF. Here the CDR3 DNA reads TGTGCCAGCAGCCCCCGGGACAGGGGGCGAACCGGGGAGCTGTTTTTT. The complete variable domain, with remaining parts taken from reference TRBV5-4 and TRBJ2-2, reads ETGVTQSPTHLIKTRGQQVTLRCSSQSGHNTVSWYQQALGQGPQFIFQYYREEENGRGNFPPRFSGLQFPNYSSELNVNALELDDSALYLCASSPRDRGRTGELFFGEGSRLTVL.

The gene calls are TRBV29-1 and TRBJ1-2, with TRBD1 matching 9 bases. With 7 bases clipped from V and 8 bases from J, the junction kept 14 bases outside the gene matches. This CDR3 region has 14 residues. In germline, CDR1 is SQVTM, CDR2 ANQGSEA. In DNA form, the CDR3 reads TGCAGCGCTAACAGGGGGCTCTATGGAGAAGGCTACACCTTC. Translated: CSANRGLYGEGYTF.

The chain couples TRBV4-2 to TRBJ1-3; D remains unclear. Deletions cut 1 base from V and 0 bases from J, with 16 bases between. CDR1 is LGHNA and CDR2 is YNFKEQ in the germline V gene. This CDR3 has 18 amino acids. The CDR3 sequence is CASSQVSIVGSSGNTIYF. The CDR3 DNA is TGTGCCAGCAGCCAAGTTTCTATCGTGGGGAGCTCTGGAAACACCATATATTTT.

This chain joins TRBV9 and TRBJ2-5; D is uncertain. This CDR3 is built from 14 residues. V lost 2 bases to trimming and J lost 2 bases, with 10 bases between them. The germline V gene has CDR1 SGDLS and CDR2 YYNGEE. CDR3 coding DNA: TGTGCCAGCAGCGTCTCTGTAAGGCAAGAGACCCAGTACTTC. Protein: CASSVSVRQETQYF.

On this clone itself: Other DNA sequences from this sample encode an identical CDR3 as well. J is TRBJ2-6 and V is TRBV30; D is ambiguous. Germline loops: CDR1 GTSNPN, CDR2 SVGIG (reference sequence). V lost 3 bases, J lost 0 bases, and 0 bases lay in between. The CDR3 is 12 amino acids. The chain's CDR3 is CAWSSGANVLTF. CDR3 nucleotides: TGTGCCTGGAGCTCTGGGGCCAACGTCCTGACTTTC.

Written as DNA, the CDR3 is TGTGCCAGCAGCTTACCCCGACAGGGGAACACTGAAGCTTTCTTT. Translating it yields CASSLPRQGNTEAFF. The chain links TRBV7-9 to TRBJ1-1, with 7 positions matching TRBD1. CDR1 and CDR2 (germline): SEHNR, FQNEAQ (reference sequence). The CDR3 runs 15 residues. V was pared by 2 bases and J by 1 base, with 4 bases of the junction left unmatched.

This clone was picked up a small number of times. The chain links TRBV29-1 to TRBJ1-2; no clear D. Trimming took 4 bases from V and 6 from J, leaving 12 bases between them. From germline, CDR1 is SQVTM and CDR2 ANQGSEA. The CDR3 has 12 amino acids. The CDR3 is CSVGSSANGYTF. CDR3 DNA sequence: TGCAGCGTTGGCAGCTCGGCGAATGGCTACACCTTC.